These 18 T cell receptor beta chains were sequenced from one sample in a study of spatial heterogeneity in lung cancer. Points from the study as a whole: Tumoral mutation counts were tracked by counts of expanded intratumoral alpha and beta TCRs.

No antigen is known for these receptors. TCRdb called the 5' RACE reads again in MiXCR, with one record for every CDR3 protein. The sample yields about 3,000 distinct CDR3 sequences, 7% to 10% seen once. Time point indicated: sample taken at primary tumor resection. This sample comprised lung tumor tissue, obtained at surgery. The receptor source for this set is a male donor with early-stage non-small cell lung cancer.

By sample share, this clonotype is medium-sized. This sequence joins TRBV11-2 and TRBJ1-4; D call uncertain. The CDR3 consists of 13 residues. Per the germline V gene, CDR1 is SGHAT and CDR2 is FQNNGV. V was cut by 3 bases and J by 5 bases, with 7 bases left in between. In DNA, the CDR3 is TGTGCCAGCAGCTTGAGTGGAAATGAAAAACTGTTTTTT. Its protein is CASSLSGNEKLFF.

This chain connects TRBV12-3 or TRBV12-4 to TRBJ2-3; D remains ambiguous. The length of the CDR3 is 12 residues. V lost 4 bases to trimming and J lost 10 bases, with 12 bases between them. The DNA for the CDR3 is TGTGCCAGCAGTTACCTAGGAAGGGCGCAGTATTTT. This encodes CASSYLGRAQYF.

This clonotype is medium-sized. The J gene is TRBJ2-7, the V gene TRBV28; no clear D. This CDR3 has 13 residues. The germline V gene has CDR1 MDHEN and CDR2 SYDVKM. Trimming shortened V by 6 bases and J by 1 base, and 10 bases separated the two germline ends. The CDR3 region has the DNA TGTGCCAGCAGCCCCGTTGGGTCCTACGAGCAGTACTTC. The encoded protein is CASSPVGSYEQYF.

V gene TRBV6-2 or TRBV6-3 combines with J gene TRBJ1-5, with D uncertain. CDR3 length: 14 amino acids. Trimming shortened V by 7 bases and J by 4 bases, and 14 bases separated the two germline ends. Germline CDR1 and CDR2: MNHEY and SVGEGT. CDR3 nucleotides: TGTGCCAGCACCCCCGCCGCCCAGAATCAGCCCCAGCATTTT. It encodes CASTPAAQNQPQHF.

Judged by abundance, this clonotype is medium-sized (0.01 to 0.1%). The V call is TRBV6-2 or TRBV6-3, the J call TRBJ2-3, with a tentative D call TRBD2 (5 bases). Trimming left V 8 bases short and J 0 bases short, with 9 bases between. The CDR3 totals 13 residues. The germline V gene encodes CDR1 MNHEY and CDR2 SVGEGT. The CDR3 DNA reads TGTGCCAGCTTGAGGGCGAGCACAGATACGCAGTATTTT. As protein: CASLRASTDTQYF.

Sample share makes this clonotype medium-sized (0.01 to 0.1%). The chain combines TRBV6-6 with TRBJ1-1; D gene ambiguous. Trimming removed 6 bases from V and 12 bases from J, with 14 bases in between. The length of the CDR3 is 11 residues. The germline V gene has CDR1 MNHNY and CDR2 SVGAGI (reference sequence). The CDR3: CASSPGSASFF. The DNA of the CDR3 is TGTGCCAGCAGCCCCGGGTCCGCGTCTTTCTTT.

At least ten counts were recorded for this clonotype. The V gene is TRBV11-2, the J gene TRBJ2-7; 11 nucleotides match TRBD1. CDR1 and CDR2 (germline): SGHAT, FQNNGV. The junction had 9 bases not matched to a gene; V was cut back by 6 bases and J by 5 bases. This CDR3 has 15 residues. This CDR3 is CASRARGQGVDEQYF. CDR3 sequence (DNA): TGTGCCAGCAGGGCCAGGGGACAGGGGGTTGACGAGCAGTACTTC.

This clonotype has more than one count but fewer than ten. This chain connects TRBV11-2 to TRBJ2-1; no clear D. The V gene lost 0 bases and the J gene lost 9 bases, with 6 bases spanning the gap. Germline V gene data show CDR1 as SGHAT and CDR2 as FQNNGV. The CDR3 spans 12 residues. The CDR3: CASSLDSGEQFF. The CDR3 DNA follows: TGTGCCAGCAGCTTAGATTCCGGTGAGCAGTTCTTC.

The chain is built from TRBV20-1 and TRBJ2-1, with D tentatively TRBD2 (5 bases). CDR1 is DFQATT, CDR2 SNEGSKA, per germline (reference sequence). The CDR3 covers 13 residues. V dropped 4 bases and J dropped 5 bases, with 12 bases sitting between them. CDR3 loop: CSAKVANHNEQFF. The CDR3 DNA is TGCAGTGCTAAGGTAGCGAACCACAATGAGCAGTTCTTC.

This clonotype was picked up many times. J is TRBJ1-2 and V is TRBV15; the D gene is possibly TRBD1 (6 bases). This CDR3 region has 13 residues. Germline values: CDR1 LNHNV, CDR2 YYDKDF (reference sequence). V lost 2 bases and J lost 7, with 11 bases in between. Written as DNA, the CDR3 is TGTGCCACCAGCAGACCACTCAGGGGTGGCTACACCTTC. Its protein product is CATSRPLRGGYTF.

This clonotype is medium-sized in the sample. The chain links TRBV28 to TRBJ1-2; D not resolved. Trimming took off 6 bases at V and 8 bases at J, with 13 bases between the two ends. CDR3 size: 12 residues. Germline V gene data show CDR1 as MDHEN and CDR2 as SYDVKM. The CDR3 reads CASRAKGLGYTF. In nucleotides, the CDR3 is TGTGCCAGCAGGGCTAAGGGTCTAGGCTACACCTTC.

The chain joins TRBV7-9 to TRBJ1-6; no reliable D call. Trimming left V 5 bases short and J 5 bases short, with 4 bases between. The CDR3 runs to 12 residues. Germline V gives CDR1 SEHNR, CDR2 FQNEAQ (reference sequence). CDR3 coding DNA: TGTGCCAGCAGCCCCAATAATTCACCCCTCCACTTT. As protein: CASSPNNSPLHF.

By its share, this clonotype is medium-sized. The chain uses TRBV12-3 or TRBV12-4 and TRBJ1-1, with TRBD1 identical over 7 bases. V dropped 5 bases and J dropped 6; count of bases not matched to a gene: 3. This CDR3 has 12 residues. The CDR3 loop is CASSPRGAEAFF. CDR3 coding DNA: TGTGCCAGCAGTCCCAGGGGGGCTGAAGCTTTCTTT.

This clonotype was seen only a few times. The genes are TRBV9 and TRBJ2-1; no clear D gene. Germline values: CDR1 SGDLS, CDR2 YYNGEE. The CDR3 is 15 residues long. Trimming removed 4 bases from V and 2 bases from J, with 13 bases in between. This CDR3 is CASSPSTGPYNEQFF. In nucleotides, the CDR3 is TGTGCCAGCAGCCCATCGACTGGCCCCTACAATGAGCAGTTCTTC.

This clonotype is medium-sized (0.01 to 0.1%) within its sample. The V and J genes are TRBV7-2 and TRBJ1-2; D unclear. V gave up 5 bases and J gave up 4 bases, with 20 bases separating them. Germline loops: CDR1 SGHTA, CDR2 FQGNSA. The CDR3 extends over 16 amino acids. The CDR3 DNA sequence: TGTGCCAGCAGCCCATTTGTCGGCCGTTTAGGCTATGGCTACACCTTC. Amino acids: CASSPFVGRLGYGYTF. The full variable domain, its missing parts supplied by reference TRBV7-2 and TRBJ1-2, is GAGVSQSPSNKVTEKGKDVELRCDPISGHTALYWYRQSLGQGLEFLIYFQGNSAPDKSGLPSDRFSAERTGGSVSTLTIQRTQQEDSAVYLCASSPFVGRLGYGYTFGSGTRLTVV.

This clonotype has only one observation. A much larger clone lies a single base off, so this may be a read error. The V gene is TRBV20-1, the J gene TRBJ2-7; the match to TRBD1 covers 10 bases. The germline V gene has CDR1 DFQATT and CDR2 SNEGSKA (reference sequence). V was pared by 5 bases and J by 8 bases, with 15 bases of the junction left unmatched. The length of the CDR3 is 15 residues. The CDR3: CSAPSTGGIAAKQYF. The CDR3 nucleotides are TGCAGTGCTCCTTCGACAGGGGGCATAGCGGCCAAGCAGTACTTC.

This clonotype showed up many times. The chain joins TRBV20-1 to TRBJ2-7; 10 bases are a match to TRBD2. The CDR3 spans 13 residues. Trimming took 5 bases from V and 4 from J; bases not matched to a gene: 5. Germline CDR1 is DFQATT and CDR2 is SNEGSKA (reference sequence). In DNA form, the CDR3 reads TGCAGTGCTTATCCGACTAGCGGGTACGAGCAGTACTTC. This translates into CSAYPTSGYEQYF.

This clonotype showed up many times. V and J are TRBV29-1 and TRBJ1-2; possibly TRBD1 for D (5 bases). The germline V gene encodes CDR1 SQVTM and CDR2 ANQGSEA. Trimming removed 1 base from V and 8 bases from J, with 14 bases in between. The CDR3 runs to 13 residues. In nucleotides, the CDR3 is TGCAGCGTTGAAGTCCCCCGGGACTTGGGCTACACCTTC. It specifies CSVEVPRDLGYTF.